The T cell receptor (beta chain) under discussion was sequenced for a study of CD8 T cells in ankylosing spondylitis. Generation of TCR beta libraries employed quantitative 5'-RACE incorporating molecular barcodes. TCRdb fed the 5' RACE reads into MiXCR, producing one record per CDR3 protein. The table includes about 140,000 distinct CDR3 sequences, around a third detected once. The source material was synovial fluid, either unsorted or a sorted T cell fraction (not recorded which). The sequence derives from a male donor with ankylosing spondylitis.

The CDR3 is CASSIGSYSNQPQHF. Written as DNA, the CDR3 is TGTGCCAGCAGCATTGGGTCTTATAGCAATCAGCCCCAGCATTTT. The chain links TRBV7-9 to TRBJ1-5; D gene unclear. CDR3 length: 15 amino acids. Germline V CDR1 and CDR2: SEHNR, FQNEAQ (reference sequence). Trimming shortened V by 5 bases and J by 0 bases, and 11 bases separated the two germline ends.